This entry lists 10 T cell receptor beta chains sequenced from one sample in a study of beta chain features in type 1 diabetes (dated by TCRdb to the late 2010s). The library was generated by the immunoSEQ multiplex PCR assay. All of the isolated RNA was reverse transcribed with the High Capacity cDNA Reverse Transcription Kit, so expressed TCRB transcripts were sequenced. Sourced from immuneACCESS, this table was stored by TCRdb with only in-frame sequences that have V and J called. A share of the clones is absent; for the studies checked, an unresolved V gene accounts for under half, and the remainder has no known explanation. The sample table lists a few hundred thousand clones, around 9.9% of them with a count of one. In total, the top ten clones hold 1% to 1.5% of the sample. Sample: central memory CD4+ T cells from blood. The receptors come from a man younger than 30 in good health.

V usage is TRBV20-1 and J usage is TRBJ2-4; 12 bases align to TRBD2. Germline assignment: CDR1 DFQATT and CDR2 SNEGSKA (reference sequence). The CDR3 totals 11 residues. The J segment lost 15 bases and the V segment lost 5 bases, leaving 5 bases of the junction unmatched. Here the CDR3 reads CSAGLAGSRYF. In nucleotides, the CDR3 is TGCAGTGCTGGACTAGCGGGAAGTCGGTACTTC.

V is TRBV5-1 and J is TRBJ2-3; D perhaps matches TRBD2 (5 bases). CDR3 length equals 14 residues. Germline V CDR1 and CDR2: SGHRS, YFSETQ. The germline V and J ends were trimmed by 4 bases and 0 bases, with 9 bases remaining between them. CDR3 region: CASSVLGSTDTQYF. CDR3 coding DNA: TGCGCCAGCAGCGTACTAGGGAGCACAGATACGCAGTATTTT.

This clone has just a few counts. This chain joins TRBV30 and TRBJ2-2; D may match TRBD1 or TRBD2 (5 bases each). Germline CDR1 GTSNPN, CDR2 SVGIG (reference sequence). This CDR3 has 15 residues. V gave up 0 bases and J gave up 6 bases, with 14 bases separating them. CDR3 region: CAWSVKRGISGELFF. Here the CDR3 DNA reads TGTGCCTGGAGTGTAAAGAGGGGAATATCCGGGGAGCTGTTTTTT.

The chain joins TRBV2 to TRBJ2-4; 7 bases fit TRBD2. In germline, CDR1 is SNHLY, CDR2 FYNNEI. The CDR3 length is 15 residues. V was pared by 8 bases and J by 0 bases, with 7 bases of the junction left unmatched. Here the CDR3 DNA reads TGTGCCAGCCTACGGCGGGGGTTAGCCAAAAACATTCAGTACTTC. As protein: CASLRRGLAKNIQYF.

The chain has TRBV7-2 and TRBJ2-7; D is possibly TRBD2 (5 bases). The CDR3 runs 12 residues. The V end was cut by 3 bases, the J end by 4 bases, with 7 bases between. Germline CDR1 SGHTA, CDR2 FQGNSA. The CDR3 DNA is TGTGCCAGCAGCTTGACTACTTACGAGCAGTACTTC. Its protein is CASSLTTYEQYF.

This chain connects TRBV7-2 to TRBJ2-7; tentative D call: TRBD2 (6 bases). The V gene lost 2 bases and the J gene lost 4 bases, with 15 bases spanning the gap. CDR1 and CDR2 from the germline V gene are SGHTA and FQGNSA. This CDR3 has 15 amino acids. As DNA, the CDR3 is TGTGCCAGCAGCTTATCAGGTAGCGGCGGGTACGAGCAGTACTTC. This codes for CASSLSGSGGYEQYF.

In this sample, this clone turned up a few times. The chain couples TRBV29-1 to TRBJ2-2; D assignment may be TRBD1 or TRBD2 (5 bases each). CDR1 and CDR2 (germline): SQVTM, ANQGSEA. The V end was cut by 7 bases, the J end by 7 bases, with 10 bases between. The CDR3 contains 11 residues. The CDR3 region has the DNA TGCAGCGGAGGGGAATTCGGGGAGCTGTTTTTT. Translation gives CSGGEFGELFF.

This chain links TRBV30 with TRBJ2-5, with D perhaps matching TRBD1 (6 bases). Trimming cost V 1 base and J 5 bases, with 17 bases left between them. This CDR3 region has 15 residues. Germline values: CDR1 GTSNPN, CDR2 SVGIG (reference sequence). The CDR3 DNA reads as TGTGCCTGGAGTGCAGGGGTATCGAGTGGCGAGACCCAGTACTTC. Protein product: CAWSAGVSSGETQYF. The variable domain in full, with the rest retrieved from reference TRBV30 and TRBJ2-5, is SQTIHQWPATLVQPVGSPLSLECTVEGTSNPNLYWYRQAAGRGLQLLFYSVGIGQISSEVPQNLSASRPQDRQFILSSKKLLLSDSGFYLCAWSAGVSSGETQYFGPGTRLLVL.

The chain links TRBV30 to TRBJ1-1, with unresolved D. Germline CDR1 and CDR2: GTSNPN and SVGIG (reference sequence). The CDR3 runs 13 residues. V lost 0 bases, J lost 6 bases, and 11 bases lay in between. The CDR3 DNA is TGTGCCTGGAGTGTACTCTGGACCCCTGAAGCTTTCTTT. It is translated as CAWSVLWTPEAFF. Supplemented by reference TRBV30 and TRBJ1-1, the full variable domain reads SQTIHQWPATLVQPVGSPLSLECTVEGTSNPNLYWYRQAAGRGLQLLFYSVGIGQISSEVPQNLSASRPQDRQFILSSKKLLLSDSGFYLCAWSVLWTPEAFFGQGTRLTVV.

This clone was seen more than once but under ten times. This chain uses TRBV30 with TRBJ1-3, with D perhaps matching TRBD1 (6 bases). Germline V gives CDR1 GTSNPN, CDR2 SVGIG (reference sequence). The V end lost 0 bases, the J end lost 0 bases, and 9 bases lay between the germline ends. The CDR3 extends over 15 amino acids. CDR3 amino acids: CAWSVGQSSGNTIYF. The DNA of the CDR3 is TGTGCCTGGAGTGTTGGACAGAGCTCTGGAAACACCATATATTTT.